These 25 T cell receptor beta chains were sequenced from one sample in a study of T cell repertoires in cytomegalovirus infection (dated by TCRdb to the late 2010s). Reads for this sample came from an Illumina HiSeq 1500. TCRdb applied fastp at Q25 and MiXCR to the public reads, then kept only in-frame beta chains. All rows with the same CDR3 protein become a single entry with the most common DNA and genes. Counted in this sample were around 740,000 distinct CDR3 sequences; roughly 36% of them appeared once. Around 2.6% of the sample goes to the ten largest clones. The sequenced material came from PBMCs. These receptors all come from a human donor in good health (CMV status not recorded). Some clones in this sample may be carry-over from other donors' samples.

In nucleotides, the CDR3 is TGTGCCAGCAGTTTATGGGAGCGGGGGGGCCCAGATACGCAGTATTTT. This codes for CASSLWERGGPDTQYF. The rearrangement uses TRBV28 and TRBJ2-3; 10 nucleotides align to TRBD2. This CDR3 has 16 amino acids. Per germline, CDR1 MDHEN and CDR2 SYDVKM. The V and J ends lost 0 bases and 4 bases, in that order; junction bases with no gene match: 4.

The gene calls are TRBV20-1 and TRBJ2-6, with 8 nucleotides matching TRBD2. V dropped 5 bases and J dropped 0; count of bases not matched to a gene: 9. The germline gives CDR1 DFQATT, CDR2 SNEGSKA (reference sequence). The CDR3 is made up of 17 amino acids. The CDR3 region has the DNA TGCAGTGCTCACGGCTCGGGGGGGGACTCTGGGGCCAACGTCCTGACTTTC. It codes for CSAHGSGGDSGANVLTF.

The gene calls are TRBV10-3 and TRBJ1-2; D gene ambiguous. CDR1 ENHRY and CDR2 SYGVKD come from the germline V gene. V was pared by 2 bases and J by 5 bases, with 18 bases between. This CDR3 spans 16 amino acids. DNA of the CDR3: TGTGCCATCAGTGAGCCCCCCCGCCCCGTGCTTTATGGCTACACCTTC. Protein: CAISEPPRPVLYGYTF.

V and J are TRBV7-9 and TRBJ2-1; the D gene is possibly TRBD1 (5 bases). Looked up from germline, CDR1 is SEHNR and CDR2 is FQNEAQ (reference sequence). The germline V and J ends were trimmed by 0 bases and 5 bases, with 8 bases remaining between them. The length of the CDR3 is 14 residues. The CDR3 bases are TGTGCCAGCAGCTTAGCGGGGCTTAACAATGAGCAGTTCTTC. Amino acids: CASSLAGLNNEQFF.

Concerning this clonotype itself: The conserved closing phenylalanine or tryptophan is absent in this CDR3, likely reflecting a read error. The chain recombines TRBV10-3 with TRBJ1-6; D gene ambiguous. The germline V gene encodes CDR1 ENHRY and CDR2 SYGVKD. With 5 bases removed from V and 0 bases from J, the gap between germline ends came to 17 bases. The CDR3 has 18 residues. CDR3 sequence: CAISSPPGKSSYNSPLHL. CDR3 DNA sequence: TGTGCCATCAGTTCTCCCCCCGGGAAGAGCTCCTATAATTCACCCCTCCACCTT.

This clonotype was detected only a few times. The genes are TRBV6-1 and TRBJ1-1, with TRBD1 identical over 10 bases. Germline lookup yields CDR1 MNHNS and CDR2 SASEGT. The CDR3 sequence is 15 residues long. Trimming at V came to 7 bases and at J to 3 bases, leaving 8 bases not matched to a gene. The CDR3 region has the DNA TGTGCCAGCACCCCGACAGGGGGCTCTTACACTGAAGCTTTCTTT. Residues: CASTPTGGSYTEAFF.

In this sample, this clonotype turned up many times. The J gene is TRBJ2-1, the V gene TRBV7-2; D unclear. The V gene lost 5 bases and the J gene lost 7 bases, with 18 bases spanning the gap. Germline CDR1 is SGHTA and CDR2 is FQGNSA. The CDR3 totals 15 residues. CDR3 nucleotides: TGTGCCAGCAGCCGGCCAGTCCTTCTTTGGAATGAGCAGTTCTTC. This codes for CASSRPVLLWNEQFF.

This clonotype was observed many times. V gene TRBV7-8 combines with J gene TRBJ1-2, with 10 bases that match TRBD1. Trimming took 1 base from V and 5 from J; bases not matched to a gene: 1. CDR3 length equals 14 residues. The germline CDR1 and CDR2 sequences are SGHVS and FQNEAQ. The CDR3 is CASSLGDRGYGYTF. The CDR3 coding sequence is TGTGCCAGCAGCTTAGGGGACAGGGGTTATGGCTACACCTTC.

The chain links TRBV19 to TRBJ1-5; D might be TRBD1 (5 bases). There are 14 residues in the CDR3. Germline V gene sequence: CDR1 LNHDA, CDR2 SQIVND (reference sequence). The V and J ends lost 2 bases and 12 bases respectively, with 17 bases between them. CDR3 DNA: TGTGCCAGTAGTATACGTCAGGGAGTTATGGTCCAGCATTTT. This translates into CASSIRQGVMVQHF.

This chain uses TRBV6-6 with TRBJ2-3, with D uncertain. CDR1 MNHNY and CDR2 SVGAGI come from the germline V gene (reference sequence). The CDR3 contains 15 residues. The V and J ends lost 2 bases and 4 bases respectively, with 13 bases between them. The CDR3 is CASSYGHSSSDTQYF. The DNA for the CDR3 is TGTGCCAGCAGTTACGGTCACAGTTCGTCAGATACGCAGTATTTT.

The genes are TRBV28 and TRBJ1-5; 9 bases are a match to TRBD1. The germline gives CDR1 MDHEN, CDR2 SYDVKM. Trimming took 6 bases from V and 7 from J; bases not matched to a gene: 10. This CDR3 is built from 15 residues. The CDR3 loop reads CASRRGQGVHQPQHF. Here the CDR3 DNA reads TGTGCCAGCAGGAGGGGACAGGGTGTTCACCAGCCCCAGCATTTT.

CDR3 DNA: TGTGCCAGTAGTAGCAGCGACAGTTCCTACAATGAGCAGTTCTTC. Protein: CASSSSDSSYNEQFF. The chain joins TRBV19 to TRBJ2-1; a weak D match, TRBD1 (5 bases). Trimming took off 4 bases at V and 1 base at J, with 11 bases between the two ends. The CDR3 covers 15 residues. Looked up from germline, CDR1 is LNHDA and CDR2 is SQIVND (reference sequence).

The chain uses TRBV10-3 and TRBJ1-5, with a tentative D call TRBD1 (5 bases). Germline V CDR1 and CDR2: ENHRY, SYGVKD. This CDR3 has 16 residues. The ends were cut back, 10 bases at V and 0 bases at J, with 19 bases in the middle. The CDR3 here is CATQGSGSNSNQPQHF. The CDR3 DNA reads as TGTGCCACCCAGGGTAGTGGCAGTAATAGCAATCAGCCCCAGCATTTT.

The rearrangement uses TRBV19 and TRBJ2-1; D ambiguous. With 3 bases removed from V and 4 bases from J, the gap between germline ends came to 10 bases. This CDR3 is built from 14 residues. Germline V lookup: CDR1 LNHDA, CDR2 SQIVND (reference sequence). CDR3 in DNA: TGTGCCAGTAGTATCACAGCGTTTTACAATGAGCAGTTCTTC. It translates to CASSITAFYNEQFF.

The V and J genes are TRBV7-2 and TRBJ2-3; D unclear. This CDR3 has 13 amino acids. Germline V gene data show CDR1 as SGHTA and CDR2 as FQGNSA. V was trimmed by 4 bases and J by 4 bases, leaving 9 bases between them. The CDR3 here is CASSSLRSDTQYF. The CDR3 DNA reads TGTGCCAGCAGCTCGCTGAGATCAGATACGCAGTATTTT.

The V and J genes are TRBV25-1 and TRBJ1-5; D is perhaps TRBD1 (6 bases). Per germline, CDR1 MGHDK and CDR2 SYGVNS. Trimming left V 5 bases short and J 5 bases short, with 10 bases between. The CDR3 sequence is 13 residues long. For the CDR3, the DNA is TGTGCCAGCAGTCGAGGGGGGGATCAGCCCCAGCATTTT. It is translated as CASSRGGDQPQHF.

This clonotype occurred a few times. The V call is TRBV28, the J call TRBJ2-1, with D possibly TRBD1 on 6 matching bases. V was trimmed by 3 bases and J by 8 bases, leaving 20 bases between them. The CDR3 spans 16 residues. CDR1 and CDR2 (germline): MDHEN, SYDVKM. CDR3 in amino acids: CASSLTGWASVDEQFF. As DNA, the CDR3 is TGTGCCAGCAGTTTGACAGGCTGGGCCAGTGTAGATGAGCAGTTCTTC.

This clonotype was detected many times. V is TRBV7-9 and J is TRBJ1-2; D is perhaps TRBD1 (5 bases). Germline-derived CDR1 and CDR2 are SEHNR and FQNEAQ (reference sequence). Trimming pared 6 bases from V and 3 bases from J, leaving 14 bases between. The CDR3 has 14 residues. CDR3 sequence (DNA): TGTGCCAGCAGAATGGGGCATTTGGACTATGGCTACACCTTC. This sequence encodes CASRMGHLDYGYTF.

Only a few counts were recorded for this clonotype. J is TRBJ1-3 and V is TRBV6-1, with 10 bases lining up with TRBD1. The CDR3 loop spans 19 amino acids. The V gene end was trimmed by 5 bases and the J gene end by 3 bases; junction bases not matched to a gene: 16. Germline V gives CDR1 MNHNS, CDR2 SASEGT. The CDR3: CASSRDWTGGSLVGNTIYF. The CDR3 bases are TGTGCCAGCAGTAGGGATTGGACAGGGGGTTCTTTAGTTGGAAACACCATATATTTT.

The gene calls are TRBV6-6 and TRBJ2-7; 11 bases align to TRBD2. The CDR3 spans 14 residues. V trimming: 2 bases; J trimming: 7 bases; junction bases outside the gene matches: 4. The germline V gene has CDR1 MNHNY and CDR2 SVGAGI (reference sequence). As DNA, the CDR3 is TGTGCCAGCAGTTACGGGACTAGCGGAGGGGAGCAGTACTTC. Translated, it gives CASSYGTSGGEQYF.

This clonotype was counted many times. The chain joins TRBV7-8 to TRBJ1-5; possible D gene TRBD1, 6 bases. The germline CDR1 and CDR2 sequences are SGHVS and FQNEAQ. CDR3 length equals 14 residues. Trimming left V 5 bases short and J 6 bases short, with 14 bases between. The CDR3 is CASSQGTQGQPQHF. Here the CDR3 DNA reads TGTGCCAGCAGCCAGGGGACACAAGGTCAGCCCCAGCATTTT.

This chain uses TRBV12-3 or TRBV12-4 with TRBJ1-6, with 8 positions matching TRBD1. Trimming took 5 bases from V and 8 from J; bases not matched to a gene: 11. The CDR3 length is 16 residues. The CDR3 sequence: CASSDTGTGRHSPLHF. CDR3 sequence (DNA): TGTGCCAGCAGTGATACCGGGACAGGAAGGCATTCACCCCTCCACTTT.

In its sample, this clonotype was seen a few times. The rearrangement joins TRBV6-1 to TRBJ2-5; TRBD2 matches 11 bases. In germline, CDR1 is MNHNS, CDR2 SASEGT. This CDR3 is built from 15 residues. V was pared by 9 bases and J by 4 bases, with 10 bases of the junction left unmatched. The DNA for the CDR3 is TGTGCCAGTAGGGATAGCGGGAGGGCCTTAGAGACCCAGTACTTC. Its protein is CASRDSGRALETQYF.

The CDR3 here is CASSLGHQNTEAFF. DNA of the CDR3: TGCGCCAGCAGCTTGGGCCATCAGAACACTGAAGCTTTCTTT. The chain employs TRBV5-1 and TRBJ1-1; D call uncertain. The CDR3 covers 14 residues. The V gene lost 0 bases and the J gene lost 1 base, with 7 bases spanning the gap. CDR1 SGHRS and CDR2 YFSETQ come from the germline V gene. The full variable domain, with the rest looked up from reference TRBV5-1 and TRBJ1-1, is KAGVTQTPRYLIKTRGQQVTLSCSPISGHRSVSWYQQTPGQGLQFLFEYFSETQRNKGNFPGRFSGRQFSNSRSEMNVSTLELGDSALYLCASSLGHQNTEAFFGQGTRLTVV.

The chain joins TRBV12-3 or TRBV12-4 to TRBJ1-1; no firm D call. The CDR3 length is 15 residues. Trimming pared 2 bases from V and 3 bases from J, leaving 13 bases between. CDR3 region: CASSLREPAYTEAFF. CDR3 in DNA: TGTGCCAGCAGTTTACGAGAGCCGGCGTACACTGAAGCTTTCTTT.